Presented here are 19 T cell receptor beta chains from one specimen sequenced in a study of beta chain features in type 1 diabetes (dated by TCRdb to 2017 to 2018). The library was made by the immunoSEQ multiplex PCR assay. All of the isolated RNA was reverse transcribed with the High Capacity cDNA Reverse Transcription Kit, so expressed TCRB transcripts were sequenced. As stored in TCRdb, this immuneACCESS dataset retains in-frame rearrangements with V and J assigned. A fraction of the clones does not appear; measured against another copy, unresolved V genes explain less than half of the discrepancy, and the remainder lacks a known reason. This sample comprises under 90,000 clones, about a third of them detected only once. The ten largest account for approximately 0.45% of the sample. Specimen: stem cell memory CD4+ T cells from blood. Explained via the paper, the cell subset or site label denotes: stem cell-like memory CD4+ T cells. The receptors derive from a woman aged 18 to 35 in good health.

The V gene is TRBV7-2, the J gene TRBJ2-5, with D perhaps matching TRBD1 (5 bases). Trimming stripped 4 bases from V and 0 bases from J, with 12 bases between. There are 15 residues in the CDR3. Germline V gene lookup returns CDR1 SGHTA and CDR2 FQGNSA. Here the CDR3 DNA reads TGTGCCAGCAGCTCGCCGGACAAGTACCAAGAGACCCAGTACTTC. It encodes CASSSPDKYQETQYF.

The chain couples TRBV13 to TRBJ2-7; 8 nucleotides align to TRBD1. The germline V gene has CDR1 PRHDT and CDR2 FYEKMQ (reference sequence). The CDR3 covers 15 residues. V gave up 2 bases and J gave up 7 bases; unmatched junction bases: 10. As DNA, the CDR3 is TGTGCCAGCAGCTTACGGACAGGGTCCTCGGATGAGCAGTACTTC. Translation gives CASSLRTGSSDEQYF.

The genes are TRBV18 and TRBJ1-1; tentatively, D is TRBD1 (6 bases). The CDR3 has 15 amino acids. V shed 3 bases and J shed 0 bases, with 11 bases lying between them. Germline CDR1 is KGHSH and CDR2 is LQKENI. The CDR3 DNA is TGTGCCAGCTCACCCGGACAGTCTATGAACACTGAAGCTTTCTTT. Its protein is CASSPGQSMNTEAFF.

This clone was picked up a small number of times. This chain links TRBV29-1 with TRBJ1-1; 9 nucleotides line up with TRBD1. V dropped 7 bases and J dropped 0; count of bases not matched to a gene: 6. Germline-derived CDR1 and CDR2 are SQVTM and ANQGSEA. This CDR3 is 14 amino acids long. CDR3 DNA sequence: TGCAGCGCCTGGGACAGGGTGGTGAACACTGAAGCTTTCTTT. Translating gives CSAWDRVVNTEAFF.

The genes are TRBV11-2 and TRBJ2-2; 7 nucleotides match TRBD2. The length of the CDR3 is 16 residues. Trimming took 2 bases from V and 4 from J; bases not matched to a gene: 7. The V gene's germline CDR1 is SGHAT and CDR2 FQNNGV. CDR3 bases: TGTGCCAGCAGCTTATTGGGGACTACCTTCACCGGGGAGCTGTTTTTT. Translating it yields CASSLLGTTFTGELFF.

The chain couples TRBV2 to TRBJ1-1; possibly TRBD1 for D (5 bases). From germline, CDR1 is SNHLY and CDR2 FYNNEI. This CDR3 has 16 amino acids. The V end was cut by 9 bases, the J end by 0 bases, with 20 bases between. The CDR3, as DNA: TGTGCCAGGGGAGGAAGAAGACAGCTACTGAACACTGAAGCTTTCTTT. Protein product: CARGGRRQLLNTEAFF.

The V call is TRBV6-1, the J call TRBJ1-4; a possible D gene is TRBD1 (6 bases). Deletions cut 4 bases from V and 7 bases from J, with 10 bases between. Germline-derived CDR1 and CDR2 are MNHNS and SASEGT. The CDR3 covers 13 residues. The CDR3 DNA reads TGTGCCAGCAGTGTTGGACAGAGTGAAAAACTGTTTTTT. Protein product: CASSVGQSEKLFF.

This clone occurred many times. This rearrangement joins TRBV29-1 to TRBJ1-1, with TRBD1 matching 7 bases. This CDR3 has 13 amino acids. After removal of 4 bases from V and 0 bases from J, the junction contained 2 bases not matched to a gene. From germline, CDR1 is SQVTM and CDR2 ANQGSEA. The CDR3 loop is CSVVGQMNTEAFF. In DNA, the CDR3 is TGCAGCGTTGTGGGACAGATGAACACTGAAGCTTTCTTT.

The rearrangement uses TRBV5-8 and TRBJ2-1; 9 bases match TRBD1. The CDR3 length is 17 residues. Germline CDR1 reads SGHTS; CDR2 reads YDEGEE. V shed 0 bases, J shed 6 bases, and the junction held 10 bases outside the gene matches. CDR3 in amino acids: CASSLDPGTGRINEQFF. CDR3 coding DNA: TGTGCCAGCAGCTTGGACCCTGGGACAGGGAGGATCAATGAGCAGTTCTTC.

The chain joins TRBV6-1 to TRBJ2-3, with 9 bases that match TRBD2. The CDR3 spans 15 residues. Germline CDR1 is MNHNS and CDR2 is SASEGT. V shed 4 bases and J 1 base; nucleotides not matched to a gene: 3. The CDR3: CASSGGGAGTDTQYF. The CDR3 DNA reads TGTGCCAGCAGTGGCGGGGGGGCCGGCACAGATACGCAGTATTTT.

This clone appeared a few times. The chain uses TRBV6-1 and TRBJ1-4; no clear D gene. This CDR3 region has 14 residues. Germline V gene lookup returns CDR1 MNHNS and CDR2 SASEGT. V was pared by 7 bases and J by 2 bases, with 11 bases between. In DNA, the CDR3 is TGTGCCAGCAACGAGGGAACCACTAATGAAAAACTGTTTTTT. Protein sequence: CASNEGTTNEKLFF.

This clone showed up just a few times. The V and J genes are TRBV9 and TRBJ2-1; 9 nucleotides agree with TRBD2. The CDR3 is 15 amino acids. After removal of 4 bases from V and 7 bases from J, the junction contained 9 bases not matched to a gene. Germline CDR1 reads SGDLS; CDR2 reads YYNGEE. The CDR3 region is CASSPLAGGQNEQFF. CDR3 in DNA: TGTGCCAGCAGCCCCTTGGCGGGAGGGCAAAATGAGCAGTTCTTC.

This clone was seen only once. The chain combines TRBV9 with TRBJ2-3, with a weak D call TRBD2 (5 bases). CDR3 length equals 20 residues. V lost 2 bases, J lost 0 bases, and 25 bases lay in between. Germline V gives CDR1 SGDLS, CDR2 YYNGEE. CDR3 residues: CASSVQAGGSATTSTDTQYF. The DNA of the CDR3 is TGTGCCAGCAGCGTTCAGGCTGGCGGGTCGGCAACTACTAGCACAGATACGCAGTATTTT.

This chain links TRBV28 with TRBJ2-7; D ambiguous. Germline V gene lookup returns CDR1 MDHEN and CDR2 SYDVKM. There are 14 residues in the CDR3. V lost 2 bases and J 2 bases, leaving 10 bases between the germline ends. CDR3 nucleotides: TGTGCCAGCAGTTTACCCCAGGCTACCTACGAGCAGTACTTC. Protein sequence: CASSLPQATYEQYF.

The CDR3 spells CASSSPLYNEQFF. DNA of the CDR3: TGCGCCAGCAGCTCGCCACTCTACAATGAGCAGTTCTTC. The rearrangement uses TRBV5-1 and TRBJ2-1, with D uncertain. This CDR3 has 13 amino acids. V lost 3 bases and J lost 3, with 7 bases in between. The germline V gene encodes CDR1 SGHRS and CDR2 YFSETQ. Full variable domain (rest looked up from reference TRBV5-1 and TRBJ2-1): KAGVTQTPRYLIKTRGQQVTLSCSPISGHRSVSWYQQTPGQGLQFLFEYFSETQRNKGNFPGRFSGRQFSNSRSEMNVSTLELGDSALYLCASSSPLYNEQFFGPGTRLTVL.

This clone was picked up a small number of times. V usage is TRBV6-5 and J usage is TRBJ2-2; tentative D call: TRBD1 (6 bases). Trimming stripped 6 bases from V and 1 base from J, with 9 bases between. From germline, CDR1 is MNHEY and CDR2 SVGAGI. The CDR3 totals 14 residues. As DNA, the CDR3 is TGTGCCAGCAGGCCGACAGGGAACACCGGGGAGCTGTTTTTT. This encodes CASRPTGNTGELFF.

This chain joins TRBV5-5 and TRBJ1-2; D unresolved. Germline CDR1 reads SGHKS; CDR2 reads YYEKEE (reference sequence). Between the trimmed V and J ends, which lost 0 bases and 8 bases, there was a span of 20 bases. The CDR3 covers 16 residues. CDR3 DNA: TGTGCCAGCAGCTTGGGGTTTGGCAGCCTGACGGGGGGCTACACCTTC. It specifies CASSLGFGSLTGGYTF.

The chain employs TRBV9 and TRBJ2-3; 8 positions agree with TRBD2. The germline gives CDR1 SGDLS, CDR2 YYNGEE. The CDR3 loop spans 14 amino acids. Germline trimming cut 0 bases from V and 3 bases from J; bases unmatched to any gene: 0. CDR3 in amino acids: CASSVGLATDTQYF. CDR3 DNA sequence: TGTGCCAGCAGCGTAGGACTAGCGACAGATACGCAGTATTTT.

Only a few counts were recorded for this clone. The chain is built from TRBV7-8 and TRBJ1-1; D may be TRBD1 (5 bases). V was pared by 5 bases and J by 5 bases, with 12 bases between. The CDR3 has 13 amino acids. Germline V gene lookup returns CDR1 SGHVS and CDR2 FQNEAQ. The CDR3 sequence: CASSQAGGTEAFF. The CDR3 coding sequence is TGTGCCAGCAGCCAAGCCGGGGGGACTGAAGCTTTCTTT.